These 25 T cell receptor beta chains were all obtained from the same sample, sequenced in a study of beta chain features in type 1 diabetes. Every isolated RNA sample was fully reverse transcribed, so sequencing captured expressed TCRB transcripts. Assay: immunoSEQ multiplex PCR; the TCRdb copy retains only in-frame clones and omits some. The sample gives 240,000 or so clones, 25% to 30% of which show up once; under 5% is in the top ten. The sequenced material came from central memory CD4+ T cells from blood. The receptors originated from a man younger than 45 in good health.

This clone was counted between two and nine times. The V gene is TRBV10-3, the J gene TRBJ2-3, with TRBD1 identical over 8 bases. V dropped 6 bases and J dropped 1; count of bases not matched to a gene: 6. Germline CDR1 and CDR2: ENHRY and SYGVKD. This CDR3 spans 15 amino acids. CDR3 residues: CAISETGVGTDTQYF. The CDR3 DNA reads TGTGCCATCAGCGAGACAGGGGTGGGCACAGATACGCAGTATTTT.

The chain carries TRBV18 and TRBJ2-2; D remains ambiguous. The CDR3 totals 13 residues. V was pared by 2 bases and J by 6 bases, with 7 bases between. CDR1 is KGHSH and CDR2 is LQKENI in the germline V gene. The CDR3 nucleotides read TGTGCCAGCTCACCAAACAGCGCCGGGGAGCTGTTTTTT. Protein sequence: CASSPNSAGELFF.

This clone was observed a handful of times. This sample also contains other DNA sequences that code for the same CDR3. This chain joins TRBV7-9 and TRBJ2-7; the D gene is possibly TRBD1 (5 bases). Trimming cost V 5 bases and J 5 bases, with 7 bases left between them. This CDR3 has 11 amino acids. Germline V gene data show CDR1 as SEHNR and CDR2 as FQNEAQ (reference sequence). DNA of the CDR3: TGTGCCAGCAGCAGGGGCAACGAGCAGTACTTC. As protein: CASSRGNEQYF.

CDR3 sequence reads: CASSLGLEGNYGYTF. The CDR3, as DNA: TGCGCCAGCAGCTTGGGCTTAGAGGGGAACTATGGCTACACCTTC. The chain links TRBV5-1 to TRBJ1-2; D might be TRBD1 (5 bases). The ends were cut back, 0 bases at V and 2 bases at J, with 11 bases in the middle. The CDR3 covers 15 residues. CDR1 is SGHRS, CDR2 YFSETQ, per germline. The full variable domain, rest sourced from reference TRBV5-1 and TRBJ1-2, is KAGVTQTPRYLIKTRGQQVTLSCSPISGHRSVSWYQQTPGQGLQFLFEYFSETQRNKGNFPGRFSGRQFSNSRSEMNVSTLELGDSALYLCASSLGLEGNYGYTFGSGTRLTVV.

The chain combines TRBV27 with TRBJ2-3; D might be TRBD2 (6 bases). This CDR3 contains 13 residues. Germline loops: CDR1 MNHEY, CDR2 SMNVEV (reference sequence). V dropped 8 bases and J dropped 6 bases, with 15 bases sitting between them. CDR3 protein: CASWRLGRDTQYF. The CDR3 nucleotides read TGTGCCAGCTGGCGACTAGGAAGGGATACGCAGTATTTT.

This chain joins TRBV7-7 and TRBJ2-1, with D unresolved. This CDR3 is built from 12 residues. The germline gives CDR1 SSHAT, CDR2 FNYEAQ (reference sequence). Trimming pared 4 bases from V and 10 bases from J, leaving 11 bases between. CDR3 sequence (DNA): TGTGCCAGCAGCTCCGACATTGGCGAGCAGTTCTTC. Amino acid sequence: CASSSDIGEQFF.

The table lists this clone with a few counts. The chain has TRBV10-1 and TRBJ2-5; D might be TRBD2 (5 bases). The ends were cut back, 3 bases at V and 1 base at J, with 9 bases in the middle. Germline values: CDR1 WNHNN, CDR2 SYGVQD (reference sequence). This CDR3 comprises 14 residues. CDR3 sequence (DNA): TGCGCCAGCAGTGATGGGAGCGTCCAAGAGACCCAGTACTTC. It is translated as CASSDGSVQETQYF.

The chain is built from TRBV5-4 and TRBJ2-2; TRBD1 is a possible D gene (6 bases). V was clipped by 0 bases and J by 4 bases, with 7 bases between them. The CDR3 sequence is 14 residues long. Germline CDR1 and CDR2: SGHNT and YYREEE (reference sequence). CDR3 in amino acids: CASSLEQGTGELFF. In DNA, the CDR3 is TGTGCCAGCAGCTTGGAACAGGGCACCGGGGAGCTGTTTTTT.

The rearrangement joins TRBV5-4 to TRBJ2-7; 11 nucleotides align to TRBD1. Germline V gives CDR1 SGHNT, CDR2 YYREEE (reference sequence). The length of the CDR3 is 16 residues. Losses at the gene ends were 1 base for V and 5 bases for J; bases not matched to a gene: 8. The CDR3 coding sequence is TGTGCCAGCAGCTTGCCCGGGACAGGGGGACGGAACGAGCAGTACTTC. Its protein product is CASSLPGTGGRNEQYF.

This clone was observed a handful of times. V usage is TRBV7-2 and J usage is TRBJ2-3; no firm D call. Germline lookup yields CDR1 SGHTA and CDR2 FQGNSA. The CDR3 loop spans 13 amino acids. V lost 1 base to trimming and J lost 5 bases, with 7 bases between them. The CDR3 spells CASSLEAGDTQYF. The CDR3 nucleotides are TGTGCCAGCAGCTTAGAGGCCGGAGATACGCAGTATTTT.

This clone was detected only once. The chain couples TRBV10-3 to TRBJ1-5; D is perhaps TRBD1 (5 bases). The V and J ends lost 4 bases and 7 bases respectively, with 8 bases between them. The CDR3 sequence is 12 residues long. The germline V gene encodes CDR1 ENHRY and CDR2 SYGVKD. CDR3 sequence reads: CAISAGDQPQHF. DNA for the CDR3: TGTGCCATCAGTGCGGGGGACCAGCCCCAGCATTTT.

This rearrangement joins TRBV29-1 to TRBJ2-7, with TRBD2 matching over 7 bases. The CDR3 has 15 residues. In germline, CDR1 is SQVTM, CDR2 ANQGSEA. Losses at the gene ends were 4 bases for V and 2 bases for J; bases not matched to a gene: 11. The CDR3 region has the DNA TGCAGCGTTGCCCGGGGGGACCGACCAACCTACGAGCAGTACTTC. Residues: CSVARGDRPTYEQYF.

The sample holds a few counts of this clone. The rearrangement links TRBV30 to TRBJ2-5; 7 bases align to TRBD1. From germline, CDR1 is GTSNPN and CDR2 SVGIG (reference sequence). The CDR3 contains 13 residues. V shed 2 bases and J 1 base; nucleotides not matched to a gene: 1. Here the CDR3 DNA reads TGTGCCTGGAGTACAGGGGTCCAAGAGACCCAGTACTTC. Translating it yields CAWSTGVQETQYF.

The rearrangement uses TRBV7-2 and TRBJ2-1; tentative D call: TRBD2 (6 bases). Trimming removed 6 bases at V and 0 bases at J, with 12 bases between. CDR3 length equals 15 residues. Per the germline V gene, CDR1 is SGHTA and CDR2 is FQGNSA. The CDR3 sequence: CASRGGTSSYNEQFF. CDR3 DNA: TGTGCCAGCAGGGGCGGGACGAGCTCCTACAATGAGCAGTTCTTC. The variable domain in full, with the rest retrieved from reference TRBV7-2 and TRBJ2-1, is GAGVSQSPSNKVTEKGKDVELRCDPISGHTALYWYRQSLGQGLEFLIYFQGNSAPDKSGLPSDRFSAERTGGSVSTLTIQRTQQEDSAVYLCASRGGTSSYNEQFFGPGTRLTVL.

There are many counts of this clone. This chain links TRBV5-8 with TRBJ2-1; D not certain. The length of the CDR3 is 17 residues. CDR1 is SGHTS, CDR2 YDEGEE, per germline. V was trimmed by 0 bases and J by 0 bases, leaving 13 bases between them. CDR3 DNA sequence: TGTGCCAGCAGCTTGGTAGTGGGCCTGGACTCCTACAATGAGCAGTTCTTC. This encodes CASSLVVGLDSYNEQFF.

There are a few counts of this clone. This chain connects TRBV7-7 to TRBJ2-5; D unclear. The V and J ends lost 8 bases and 1 base respectively, with 5 bases between them. CDR1 and CDR2 from the germline V gene are SSHAT and FNYEAQ (reference sequence). This CDR3 region has 11 residues. The CDR3 DNA follows: TGTGCCAGCGGGTCCCAAGAGACCCAGTACTTC. Translated, it gives CASGSQETQYF.

The gene calls are TRBV5-1 and TRBJ2-5; no firm D call. Germline CDR1 and CDR2: SGHRS and YFSETQ. The CDR3 spans 15 residues. V lost 4 bases, J lost 2 bases, and 15 bases lay in between. The CDR3 DNA sequence: TGCGCCAGCAGCCCAACCGTTAGGCAACAAGAGACCCAGTACTTC. Its protein is CASSPTVRQQETQYF. The full variable domain, completed using reference TRBV5-1 and TRBJ2-5, is KAGVTQTPRYLIKTRGQQVTLSCSPISGHRSVSWYQQTPGQGLQFLFEYFSETQRNKGNFPGRFSGRQFSNSRSEMNVSTLELGDSALYLCASSPTVRQQETQYFGPGTRLLVL.

In its sample, this clone was seen a few times. The gene calls are TRBV6-5 and TRBJ1-1; the D gene is possibly TRBD1 (6 bases). CDR1 and CDR2 (germline): MNHEY, SVGAGI. The ends were cut back, 4 bases at V and 10 bases at J, with 10 bases in the middle. This CDR3 has 11 residues. The CDR3 sequence: CASSSTGRAFF. DNA for the CDR3: TGTGCCAGCAGTTCTACAGGGCGAGCTTTCTTT.

This clone was detected a few times. The CDR3 nucleotides are TGCGCCAGCAGCCCGGGACTCCGATCCGGGGAGCTGTTTTTT. It yields the protein CASSPGLRSGELFF. The gene calls are TRBV10-1 and TRBJ2-2; D might be TRBD2 (6 bases). Germline CDR1 is WNHNN and CDR2 is SYGVQD (reference sequence). Trimming removed 6 bases from V and 6 bases from J, with 14 bases in between. This CDR3 is built from 14 residues.

The CDR3 protein is CATSLSTSGTDTQYF. DNA for the CDR3: TGCGCCACCTCACTGTCGACTAGCGGCACAGATACGCAGTATTTT. The rearrangement links TRBV5-1 to TRBJ2-3; 8 bases match TRBD2. In germline, CDR1 is SGHRS, CDR2 YFSETQ. V shed 9 bases and J 1 base; nucleotides not matched to a gene: 10. The CDR3 is 15 residues long.

This clone occurred a few times. The genes are TRBV7-9 and TRBJ2-5; a possible D gene is TRBD1 (5 bases). The CDR3 runs 13 residues. With 0 bases removed from V and 11 bases from J, the gap between germline ends came to 13 bases. Per germline, CDR1 SEHNR and CDR2 FQNEAQ (reference sequence). In DNA form, the CDR3 reads TGTGCCAGCAGCTTAGCCCAGGGCCTGCAGCAGTACTTC. Its protein product is CASSLAQGLQQYF.

This clone showed up just a few times. CDR3 sequence (DNA): TGTGCCAGCAGTCCAACAGGGGGAGCAGCGGAGACCCAGTACTTC. Its translation is CASSPTGGAAETQYF. V is TRBV2 and J is TRBJ2-5, with TRBD1 identical over 8 bases. This CDR3 has 15 residues. With V trimmed by 5 bases and J by 5 bases, 10 bases remained unmatched. Germline assignment: CDR1 SNHLY and CDR2 FYNNEI.

The table lists this clone with a few counts. V and J are TRBV30 and TRBJ2-1; D might be TRBD2 (7 bases). This CDR3 spans 14 amino acids. Germline V gene sequence: CDR1 GTSNPN, CDR2 SVGIG (reference sequence). CDR3 region: CAGGGGLSYNEQFF. The CDR3 DNA is TGTGCTGGGGGCGGGGGCCTCTCCTACAATGAGCAGTTCTTC. The full variable domain, its missing parts supplied by reference TRBV30 and TRBJ2-1, is SQTIHQWPATLVQPVGSPLSLECTVEGTSNPNLYWYRQAAGRGLQLLFYSVGIGQISSEVPQNLSASRPQDRQFILSSKKLLLSDSGFYLCAGGGGLSYNEQFFGPGTRLTVL.

V usage is TRBV7-2 and J usage is TRBJ2-7; TRBD2 agrees at 10 bases. V shed 5 bases and J 5 bases; nucleotides not matched to a gene: 3. The V gene's germline CDR1 is SGHTA and CDR2 FQGNSA. The CDR3 sequence is 13 residues long. The DNA for the CDR3 is TGTGCCAGCAGCAAGCGGGAGGGACACGAGCAGTACTTC. Translation: CASSKREGHEQYF.

The chain is built from TRBV5-4 and TRBJ2-3; TRBD2 matches at 12 bases. The CDR3 runs 15 residues. Germline CDR1 and CDR2: SGHNT and YYREEE (reference sequence). Trimming took 3 bases from V and 4 from J; bases not matched to a gene: 3. In DNA form, the CDR3 reads TGTGCCAGCAGCTCTCGACTAGCGGGGGCAGATACGCAGTATTTT. It encodes CASSSRLAGADTQYF.